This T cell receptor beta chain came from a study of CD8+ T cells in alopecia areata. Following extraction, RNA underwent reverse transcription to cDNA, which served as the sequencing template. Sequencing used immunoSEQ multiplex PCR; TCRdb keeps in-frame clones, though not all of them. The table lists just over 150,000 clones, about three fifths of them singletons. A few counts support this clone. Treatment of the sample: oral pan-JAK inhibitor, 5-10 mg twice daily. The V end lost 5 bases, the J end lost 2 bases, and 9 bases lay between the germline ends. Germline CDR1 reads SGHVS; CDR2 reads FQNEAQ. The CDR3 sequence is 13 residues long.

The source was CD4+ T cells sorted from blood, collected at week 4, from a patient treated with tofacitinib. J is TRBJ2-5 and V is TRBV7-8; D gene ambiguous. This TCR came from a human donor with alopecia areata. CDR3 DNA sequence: TGTGCCAGCAGCATACGGGTGCAAGAGACCCAGTACTTC. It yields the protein CASSIRVQETQYF.